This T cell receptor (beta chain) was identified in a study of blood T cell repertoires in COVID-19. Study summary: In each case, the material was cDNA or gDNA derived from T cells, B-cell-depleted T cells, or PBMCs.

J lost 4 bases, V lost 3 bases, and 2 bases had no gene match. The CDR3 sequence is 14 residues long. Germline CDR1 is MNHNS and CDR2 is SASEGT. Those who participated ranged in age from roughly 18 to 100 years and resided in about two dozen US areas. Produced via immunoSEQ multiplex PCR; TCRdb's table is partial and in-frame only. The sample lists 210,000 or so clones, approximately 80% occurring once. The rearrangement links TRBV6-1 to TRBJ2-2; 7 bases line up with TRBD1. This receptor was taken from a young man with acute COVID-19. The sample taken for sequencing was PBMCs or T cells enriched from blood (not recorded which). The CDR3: CASSETGSTGELFF. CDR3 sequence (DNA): TGTGCCAGCAGTGAGACAGGGAGCACCGGGGAGCTGTTTTTT.